Listed below are T cell receptor beta chains from one sample, sequenced in a study of shared clonotypes between healthy human individuals. The assay was immunoSEQ multiplex PCR, and TCRdb's table has in-frame clones only and misses some. The table lists hundreds of thousands of clones, about 96% of them singletons. Specimen: naive CD4+ T cells sorted from blood. Receptors originate from a woman aged 25 to 45 in good health. CDR3s include the opening cysteine and the closing phenylalanine or tryptophan. The order of the fields is D gene, V gene, J gene, clone size, CDR3 protein, CDR3 DNA. A D gene is named only where the DNA matches it firmly. Clone sizes are given selectively: once, few, many, or a class where the clone is expanded.

D: .; V: TRBV18; J: TRBJ2-5; size: .; CDR3: CASSLQGGETQYF; DNA: TGTGCCAGCTCACTCCAGGGGGGAGAGACCCAGTACTTC
D: .; V: TRBV4-1; J: TRBJ2-1; size: .; CDR3: CASSQWRGEQFF; DNA: TGCGCCAGCAGCCAATGGAGGGGAGAGCAGTTCTTC
D: .; V: TRBV28; J: TRBJ1-5; size: .; CDR3: CASNTEGWAQPQHF; DNA: TGTGCCAGCAATACGGAGGGTTGGGCTCAGCCCCAGCATTTT
D: .; V: TRBV5-6; J: TRBJ2-6; size: .; CDR3: CASSLIMSGSSGANVLTF; DNA: TGTGCCAGCAGCTTGATTATGTCTGGATCCTCTGGGGCCAACGTCCTGACTTTC
D: .; V: TRBV6-5; J: TRBJ2-7; size: .; CDR3: CASSSREYEQYF; DNA: TGTGCCAGCAGTAGCCGGGAATACGAGCAGTACTTC
D: .; V: TRBV6-5; J: TRBJ2-7; size: .; CDR3: CASSYSRAYEQYF; DNA: TGTGCCAGCAGTTACTCGCGGGCCTACGAGCAGTACTTC
D: .; V: TRBV19; J: TRBJ1-2; size: .; CDR3: CASSIPGRHYGYTF; DNA: TGTGCCAGTAGTATCCCGGGACGGCACTATGGCTACACCTTC
D: TRBD1; V: TRBV19; J: TRBJ2-3; size: .; CDR3: CASRVPGQHSDTQYF; DNA: TGTGCCAGTAGGGTACCGGGACAGCATTCAGATACGCAGTATTTT
D: .; V: TRBV10-1; J: TRBJ2-7; size: few; CDR3: CASRPGPRHEQYF; DNA: TGCGCCAGCCGACCGGGACCCCGCCACGAGCAGTACTTC
D: .; V: TRBV4-1; J: TRBJ1-1; size: .; CDR3: CASSQPNRGVNTEAFF; DNA: TGCGCCAGCAGCCAGCCAAACAGAGGTGTGAACACTGAAGCTTTCTTT
D: TRBD1; V: TRBV5-4; J: TRBJ2-4; size: .; CDR3: CASSWGQGLAKNIQYF; DNA: TGTGCCAGCAGCTGGGGACAGGGGCTAGCCAAAAACATTCAGTACTTC
D: .; V: TRBV28; J: TRBJ1-5; size: .; CDR3: CASSLISWNQPQHF; DNA: TGTGCCAGCAGTCTTATCTCCTGGAATCAGCCCCAGCATTTT
D: .; V: TRBV6-6; J: TRBJ2-7; size: .; CDR3: CASSRDTISYEQYF; DNA: TGTGCCAGCAGCCGGGACACCATCTCCTACGAGCAGTACTTC
D: .; V: TRBV6-5; J: TRBJ2-2; size: .; CDR3: CASSEGVGTGELFF; DNA: TGTGCCAGCAGCGAAGGGGTGGGAACCGGGGAGCTGTTTTTT
D: .; V: TRBV27; J: TRBJ1-6; size: .; CDR3: CASSLSGMYNSPLHF; DNA: TGTGCCAGCAGTTTGTCCGGCATGTATAATTCACCCCTCCACTTT
D: TRBD1; V: TRBV30; J: TRBJ1-6; size: once; CDR3: CATLTGLGGLHF; DNA: TGTGCCACCTTGACAGGGCTGGGTGGCCTCCACTTT
D: .; V: TRBV6-5; J: TRBJ2-6; size: .; CDR3: CASSGSGANVLTF; DNA: TGTGCCAGCAGTGGCTCTGGGGCCAACGTCCTGACTTTC
D: .; V: TRBV6-4; J: TRBJ2-2; size: .; CDR3: CASSVSGNTGELFF; DNA: TGTGCCAGCAGTGTGTCGGGAAACACCGGGGAGCTGTTTTTT
D: TRBD2; V: TRBV19; J: TRBJ2-5; size: .; CDR3: CASSIGTSGKETQYF; DNA: TGTGCCAGTAGTATCGGGACTAGCGGGAAGGAGACCCAGTACTTC
D: .; V: TRBV28; J: TRBJ1-3; size: few; CDR3: CATNWALGNTIYF; DNA: TGTGCCACCAATTGGGCCCTGGGAAACACCATATATTTT
D: .; V: TRBV28; J: TRBJ2-3; size: .; CDR3: CAVKGTQYF; DNA: TGTGCCGTAAAAGGTACGCAGTATTTT
D: .; V: TRBV28; J: TRBJ1-2; size: .; CDR3: CASSPSGYGYTF; DNA: TGTGCCAGCAGTCCTAGTGGATATGGCTACACCTTC
D: .; V: TRBV6-5; J: TRBJ2-7; size: .; CDR3: CASSAYVVGYEQYF; DNA: TGTGCCAGCAGTGCCTACGTTGTGGGCTACGAGCAGTACTTC
D: TRBD2; V: TRBV10-2; J: TRBJ2-5; size: .; CDR3: CASRRTSGSFGETQYF; DNA: TGCGCCAGCAGGAGGACTAGCGGGAGTTTTGGAGAGACCCAGTACTTC
D: .; V: TRBV28; J: TRBJ1-1; size: .; CDR3: CASSKRQNTEAFF; DNA: TGTGCCAGCAGCAAAAGACAGAACACTGAAGCTTTCTTT
D: TRBD1; V: TRBV11-2; J: TRBJ2-2; size: .; CDR3: CASSRPGQGVGELFF; DNA: TGTGCCAGCAGCCGACCGGGACAGGGTGTCGGGGAGCTGTTTTTT
D: .; V: TRBV27; J: TRBJ2-7; size: .; CDR3: CASSPSSGVVYEQYF; DNA: TGTGCCAGCAGTCCATCTTCAGGGGTCGTCTACGAGCAGTACTTC
D: .; V: TRBV5-1; J: TRBJ2-5; size: .; CDR3: CASSLTGGGARETQYF; DNA: TGCGCCAGCAGCTTGACAGGCGGTGGGGCGCGTGAGACCCAGTACTTC
D: .; V: TRBV30; J: TRBJ1-2; size: .; CDR3: CAWSVNRVGYGYTF; DNA: TGTGCCTGGAGTGTAAACAGGGTCGGCTATGGCTACACCTTC
D: TRBD2; V: TRBV29-1; J: TRBJ2-7; size: .; CDR3: CSVEATGTSAYEQYF; DNA: TGCAGCGTTGAGGCTACCGGGACTAGCGCCTACGAGCAGTACTTC
D: TRBD2; V: TRBV5-1; J: TRBJ2-7; size: .; CDR3: CASSSASGTTYEQYF; DNA: TGCGCCAGCAGCTCTGCTAGCGGGACGACCTACGAGCAGTACTTC
D: .; V: TRBV11-2; J: TRBJ2-7; size: .; CDR3: CASSLGTWVGYEQYF; DNA: TGTGCCAGCAGCTTAGGTACATGGGTGGGCTACGAGCAGTACTTC
D: TRBD2; V: TRBV7-9; J: TRBJ2-5; size: .; CDR3: CASRPGSGRERGTQYF; DNA: TGTGCCAGCAGACCCGGTAGCGGGAGGGAAAGGGGGACCCAGTACTTC
D: .; V: TRBV28; J: TRBJ2-1; size: .; CDR3: CASSLHQLVYSYNEQFF; DNA: TGTGCCAGCAGTCTACACCAACTAGTATACTCCTACAATGAGCAGTTCTTC
D: TRBD2; V: TRBV10-1; J: TRBJ2-3; size: .; CDR3: CASSSPTTSGRITTQYF; DNA: TGCGCCAGCAGCTCCCCTACGACTAGCGGCCGAATAACTACGCAGTATTTT
D: .; V: TRBV27; J: TRBJ2-7; size: .; CDR3: CASSFEGNLYEQYF; DNA: TGTGCCAGCAGTTTCGAAGGGAATCTCTACGAGCAGTACTTC
D: .; V: TRBV9; J: TRBJ1-3; size: once; CDR3: CASSVDRTGYGNTIYF; DNA: TGTGCCAGCAGCGTAGACCGGACGGGATATGGAAACACCATATATTTT
D: .; V: TRBV27; J: TRBJ1-1; size: .; CDR3: CASSFAGAPRDGEAFF; DNA: TGTGCCAGCAGTTTCGCGGGGGCGCCGAGGGACGGTGAAGCTTTCTTT